This T cell receptor beta chain appears in the sequencing data of a study of tumor-infiltrating lymphocytes in localized non-small cell lung cancer. Across the study: The cohort mixed smokers and never-smokers, several histologies, and some post-neoadjuvant-chemotherapy samples.

Sequencing was performed with immunoSEQ multiplex PCR; in TCRdb, only in-frame clones are kept and a portion is missing. The sample lists about 16,000 clones, roughly 70% occurring once. General study findings and limits: Tumors had more T cell infiltration than uninvolved lung, per TCRbeta sequencing and CD3 counts. Tumor T-cell fraction from TCR sequencing was not associated with recurrence-free survival (p = 0.61).

CDR1 is LNHDA and CDR2 is SQIVND in the germline V gene (reference sequence). There are 14 residues in the CDR3. Trimming pared 6 bases from V and 2 bases from J, leaving 14 bases between. Concerning this clone: The antigen remains undetermined.

The clonotype originates from a human donor with non-small cell lung cancer. The specimen sequenced was lung tumor tissue. V and J are TRBV19 and TRBJ2-7, with D possibly being TRBD1 (8 bases). The CDR3 region has the DNA TGTGCCAGTAGGAAAACAGGGGGGGCCTACGAGCAGTACTTC. Amino acids: CASRKTGGAYEQYF.